This T cell receptor (beta chain) was retrieved from a study of shared clonotypes between healthy human individuals. Study information: Plates per donor: three CD4 naive, three CD4 memory, two CD8 naive, one CD8 memory.

Notes on the study in general: Clonotype sharing among donors, it was expected, would be affected by sequencing depth.

Libraries were prepared by immunoSEQ multiplex PCR; TCRdb keeps only in-frame clonotypes and omits some of them. The data contain 1.5 million to 1.9 million clones, approximately 98% of them seen just once; the ten biggest clones take up about 0.45%. This clone turned up a few times. What it binds is unknown. Splitting of CD4+ cells produced CD45RA+ naive and CD45RA-negative memory subsets. The TCR sequence derives from a man aged 30 to 39 in good health. Sequencing used naive CD4+ T cells sorted from blood. The sample's subset: CD45RA+ positively selected.

The chain's CDR3 is CASSSEGLAGNYEQYF. In DNA, the CDR3 is TGCGCCAGCAGCTCAGAGGGACTAGCGGGAAACTACGAGCAGTACTTC. V and J are TRBV5-1 and TRBJ2-7, with 13 bases lining up with TRBD2. The germline V gene has CDR1 SGHRS and CDR2 YFSETQ. J lost 3 bases, V lost 3 bases, and 6 bases had no gene match. The CDR3 spans 16 residues.